This T cell receptor (beta chain) was retrieved from a study of OX40 agonist ivuxolimab in advanced cancers. CDR3 length equals 13 residues. CDR1 PRHDT and CDR2 FYEKMQ come from the germline V gene (reference sequence). Trimming shortened V by 1 base and J by 5 bases, and 8 bases separated the two germline ends. Repertoires were generated with immunoSEQ multiplex PCR, while TCRdb's copy carries only in-frame clones and drops some. The sample has tens of thousands of clones, approximately 84% seen once. The sample in question was CD4+ or CD8+ T cells sorted from blood, obtained in a trial of the OX40 agonist ivuxolimab. This chain uses TRBV13 with TRBJ1-1; D not certain. This TCR was recovered from an adult with an advanced solid tumor such as melanoma, head and neck, liver or kidney cancer. The CDR3 DNA follows: TGTGCCAGCAGCTTAGAGGGCGATACTGAAGCTTTCTTT. This translates into CASSLEGDTEAFF.